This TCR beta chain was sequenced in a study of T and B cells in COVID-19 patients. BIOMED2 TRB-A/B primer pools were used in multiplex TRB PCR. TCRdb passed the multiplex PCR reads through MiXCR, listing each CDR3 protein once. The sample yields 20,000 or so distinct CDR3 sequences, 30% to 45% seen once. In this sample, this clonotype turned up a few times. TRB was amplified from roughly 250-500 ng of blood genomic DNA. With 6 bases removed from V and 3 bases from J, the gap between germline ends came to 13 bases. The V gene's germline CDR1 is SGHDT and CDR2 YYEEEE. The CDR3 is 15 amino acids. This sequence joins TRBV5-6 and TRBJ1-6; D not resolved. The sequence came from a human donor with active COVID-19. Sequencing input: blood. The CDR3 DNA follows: TGTGCCAGCACCGTCGGGGTTAGCTATAATTCACCCCTCCACTTT. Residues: CASTVGVSYNSPLHF.